Presented here are 31 T cell receptor beta chains from one specimen sequenced in a study of CD8 T cells in ankylosing spondylitis. TCRdb re-called the 5' RACE reads with MiXCR, one entry per CDR3 protein. The profile shows 200,000 to 250,000 distinct CDR3 sequences, about 30% of them singletons. Sequenced: blood, either unsorted or a sorted T cell fraction (not recorded which). The receptors originated from a male donor with ankylosing spondylitis or in good health (not recorded which).

The chain employs TRBV4-1 and TRBJ2-7, with TRBD2 identical over 13 bases. The CDR3 is made up of 19 amino acids. Germline values: CDR1 MGHRA, CDR2 YSYEKL. J was trimmed by 2 bases and V by 0 bases; bases with no gene match: 10. The DNA of the CDR3 is TGCGCCAGCAGCCAAGAGGGGACTAGCGGGGTGGTTGGACCCTACGAGCAGTACTTC. Amino acid sequence: CASSQEGTSGVVGPYEQYF.

The chain combines TRBV20-1 with TRBJ2-5, with 7 bases identical to TRBD1. There are 12 residues in the CDR3. The junction had 3 bases not matched to a gene; V was cut back by 5 bases and J by 3 bases. The V gene's germline CDR1 is DFQATT and CDR2 SNEGSKA (reference sequence). The CDR3 loop is CSARDSKETQYF. In nucleotides, the CDR3 is TGCAGTGCTCGGGACAGTAAAGAGACCCAGTACTTC.

The chain is built from TRBV30 and TRBJ1-1, with a weak D call TRBD1 (5 bases). Germline assignment: CDR1 GTSNPN and CDR2 SVGIG (reference sequence). V gave up 5 bases and J gave up 1 base, with 11 bases separating them. The CDR3 extends over 13 amino acids. CDR3 sequence reads: CAWAPTGNTEAFF. In DNA form, the CDR3 reads TGTGCCTGGGCCCCCACAGGGAACACTGAAGCTTTCTTT. The whole variable domain, remainder taken from reference TRBV30 and TRBJ1-1, is SQTIHQWPATLVQPVGSPLSLECTVEGTSNPNLYWYRQAAGRGLQLLFYSVGIGQISSEVPQNLSASRPQDRQFILSSKKLLLSDSGFYLCAWAPTGNTEAFFGQGTRLTVV.

This clonotype was seen a single time. Just one base apart from a much larger clone, this may be a read error. J is TRBJ1-1 and V is TRBV6-5, with 8 bases matching TRBD1. Per the germline V gene, CDR1 is MNHEY and CDR2 is SVGAGI. Trimming at V came to 4 bases and at J to 5 bases, leaving 9 bases not matched to a gene. The CDR3 has 15 residues. CDR3 protein: CASSFLQGVWTEAFF. CDR3 nucleotides: TGTGCCAGCAGTTTCTTACAGGGGGTTTGGACTGAAGCTTTCTTT.

This clonotype came up a few times. This CDR3 reads CSVDSGTGVNIQYF. The DNA of the CDR3 is TGCAGCGTTGATTCAGGGACAGGGGTTAACATTCAGTACTTC. V and J are TRBV29-1 and TRBJ2-4, with TRBD1 identical over 10 bases. Germline V gene data show CDR1 as SQVTM and CDR2 as ANQGSEA. Losses at the gene ends were 3 bases for V and 7 bases for J; bases not matched to a gene: 6. The CDR3 has 14 amino acids.

The sample holds a few counts of this clonotype. The chain links TRBV20-1 to TRBJ2-2; 8 nucleotides line up with TRBD2. The germline gives CDR1 DFQATT, CDR2 SNEGSKA (reference sequence). Unmatched junction bases numbered 5, after V lost 3 bases and J lost 5 bases. The CDR3 totals 14 residues. This CDR3 reads CSASGGEVTGELFF. The CDR3 region has the DNA TGCAGTGCTAGCGGGGGGGAAGTAACCGGGGAGCTGTTTTTT.

About this clonotype itself: This may stem from a read error, because a much larger clone lies one nucleotide away. V gene TRBV27 combines with J gene TRBJ2-7; no clear D gene. CDR1 and CDR2 from the germline V gene are MNHEY and SMNVEV (reference sequence). The V end lost 3 bases, the J end lost 6 bases, and 9 bases lay between the germline ends. CDR3 size: 12 residues. The CDR3 sequence: CASSLQDGEQYF. In nucleotides, the CDR3 is TGTGCCAGCAGTTTGCAAGACGGCGAGCAGTACTTC.

The chain links TRBV5-6 to TRBJ2-7; D possibly corresponds to TRBD1 (6 bases). Deletions cut 4 bases from V and 3 bases from J, with 8 bases between. The CDR3 is 12 amino acids. Germline CDR1 is SGHDT and CDR2 is YYEEEE. This CDR3 is CASSDRFYEQYF. CDR3 nucleotide sequence: TGTGCCAGCAGCGACAGGTTCTACGAGCAGTACTTC.

This clonotype was picked up one time. The chain is built from TRBV6-1 and TRBJ2-7; 7 bases line up with TRBD2. CDR1 and CDR2 from the germline V gene are MNHNS and SASEGT. Trimming at V came to 6 bases and at J to 0 bases, leaving 8 bases not matched to a gene. This CDR3 comprises 15 residues. CDR3 sequence (DNA): TGTGCCAGCAGGCAGGTTGGGGGGGGCTCCTACGAGCAGTACTTC. It translates to CASRQVGGGSYEQYF.

The chain recombines TRBV20-1 with TRBJ1-2; D not certain. This CDR3 has 13 amino acids. Germline CDR1 reads DFQATT; CDR2 reads SNEGSKA (reference sequence). Trimming took 2 bases from V and 8 from J, leaving 15 bases between them. This CDR3 is CSARYTVTGGYTF. CDR3 sequence (DNA): TGCAGTGCTAGATATACCGTGACGGGGGGCTACACCTTC.

In this sample, this clonotype turned up many times. The chain has TRBV12-3 or TRBV12-4 and TRBJ2-7; D unresolved. This CDR3 is 12 amino acids long. V lost 1 base to trimming and J lost 2 bases, with 3 bases between them. The CDR3 protein is CASSLDTYEQYF. CDR3 DNA: TGTGCCAGCAGTTTAGACACCTACGAGCAGTACTTC.

The table lists this clonotype with a few counts. This chain uses TRBV21-1 with TRBJ1-1. TRBV21-1 is described as a pseudogene. The CDR3 runs 16 residues. The CDR3 DNA reads TGTGCCAGCAGCAAAATATTCCCTCCATGGAACACTGAAGCTTTCTTT. As protein: CASSKIFPPWNTEAFF.

The chain combines TRBV6-5 with TRBJ2-2; D not certain. This CDR3 is 17 amino acids long. The V gene's germline CDR1 is MNHEY and CDR2 SVGAGI. The germline V and J ends were trimmed by 0 bases and 0 bases, with 11 bases remaining between them. CDR3: CASSYSSYYANTGELFF. The CDR3 nucleotides are TGTGCCAGCAGTTACTCCAGCTACTATGCGAACACCGGGGAGCTGTTTTTT.

This clonotype was detected only a few times. The V gene is TRBV30, the J gene TRBJ2-1; the D is unclear. V lost 6 bases and J 7 bases, leaving 7 bases between the germline ends. CDR1 is GTSNPN and CDR2 is SVGIG in the germline V gene (reference sequence). The CDR3 is 10 amino acids. As DNA, the CDR3 is TGTGCCTGTCTAGGGAATGAGCAGTTCTTC. Its protein product is CACLGNEQFF.

The V and J genes are TRBV2 and TRBJ2-2; 12 bases align to TRBD2. The germline gives CDR1 SNHLY, CDR2 FYNNEI. This CDR3 is built from 17 residues. V lost 6 bases, J lost 4 bases, and 9 bases stayed unmatched. The CDR3 loop reads CASSAASGGALTGELFF. CDR3 coding DNA: TGTGCCAGCAGCGCCGCTAGCGGGGGGGCCCTCACCGGGGAGCTGTTTTTT.

This clonotype was detected a few times. The V call is TRBV5-1, the J call TRBJ2-3, with D uncertain. The germline V gene encodes CDR1 SGHRS and CDR2 YFSETQ. The V gene lost 2 bases and the J gene lost 5 bases, with 12 bases spanning the gap. CDR3 length equals 14 residues. The CDR3 reads CASSLESMLDTQYF. The CDR3 DNA follows: TGCGCCAGCAGCTTAGAGTCGATGTTAGATACGCAGTATTTT.

V is TRBV5-6 and J is TRBJ2-7; 8 bases align to TRBD1. CDR3 length: 13 residues. Trimming took 9 bases from V and 2 from J; bases not matched to a gene: 7. Germline-derived CDR1 and CDR2 are SGHDT and YYEEEE. As DNA, the CDR3 is TGTGCCACCGGGGACAGGTACACCTACGAGCAGTACTTC. Its translation: CATGDRYTYEQYF.

The rearrangement uses TRBV5-1 and TRBJ2-1, with 7 bases lining up with TRBD1. The CDR3 runs to 13 residues. V lost 4 bases, J lost 12 bases, and 10 bases stayed unmatched. Looked up from germline, CDR1 is SGHRS and CDR2 is YFSETQ. The CDR3 here is CASSLQQGTVQFF. The CDR3, as DNA: TGCGCCAGCAGCCTACAACAGGGGACGGTGCAGTTCTTC.

The rearrangement uses TRBV7-9 and TRBJ1-2, with TRBD1 as a possible D gene (5 bases). Germline values: CDR1 SEHNR, CDR2 FQNEAQ (reference sequence). Between the trimmed V and J ends, which lost 1 base and 10 bases, there was a span of 13 bases. The CDR3 has 13 amino acids. Written as DNA, the CDR3 is TGTGCCAGCAGCTTAGTCGGGGGGTCGGACTACACCTTC. It encodes CASSLVGGSDYTF.

The gene calls are TRBV27 and TRBJ2-3; 8 bases align to TRBD1. The germline V gene encodes CDR1 MNHEY and CDR2 SMNVEV (reference sequence). The ends lost 6 bases at V and 3 bases at J; junction bases unmatched: 8. The CDR3 has 15 amino acids. The DNA of the CDR3 is TGTGCCAGCAGCACAGGGGGACCCCCGACAGATACGCAGTATTTT. It yields the protein CASSTGGPPTDTQYF.

Only a few counts were recorded for this clonotype. This rearrangement joins TRBV12-3 or TRBV12-4 to TRBJ2-5; TRBD2 aligns across 10 bases. The CDR3 sequence is 17 residues long. The trim removed 3 bases at V and 2 bases at J, leaving 9 bases unmatched. CDR3 nucleotides: TGTGCCAGCAGTTTTTTATGGGCTAGCGGGGGTCAAGAGACCCAGTACTTC. It specifies CASSFLWASGGQETQYF.

J is TRBJ2-1 and V is TRBV12-3 or TRBV12-4; the match to TRBD1 covers 10 bases. Trimming at V came to 5 bases and at J to 3 bases, leaving 4 bases not matched to a gene. CDR3 length: 15 amino acids. The CDR3: CASSHGTGVYNEQFF. As DNA, the CDR3 is TGTGCCAGCAGTCACGGGACAGGGGTCTACAATGAGCAGTTCTTC.

The gene calls are TRBV6-1 and TRBJ2-7; 8 nucleotides match TRBD1. The CDR3 is made up of 14 amino acids. The trim removed 6 bases at V and 4 bases at J, leaving 8 bases unmatched. Germline CDR1 is MNHNS and CDR2 is SASEGT. In DNA form, the CDR3 reads TGTGCCAGCAGCGTTTGGACAGGGAGGTACGAGCAGTACTTC. Protein sequence: CASSVWTGRYEQYF.

This clonotype was counted only a few times. The chain recombines TRBV12-3 or TRBV12-4 with TRBJ1-5; TRBD1 agrees at 10 bases. V trimming: 7 bases; J trimming: 4 bases; junction bases outside the gene matches: 7. The CDR3 spans 15 residues. This CDR3 is CASTDGTGVNQPQHF. The CDR3 region has the DNA TGTGCCAGCACTGACGGGACAGGGGTTAATCAGCCCCAGCATTTT.

The V and J genes are TRBV5-1 and TRBJ2-2; 8 nucleotides match TRBD1. Germline trimming cut 5 bases from V and 4 bases from J; bases unmatched to any gene: 16. Per the germline V gene, CDR1 is SGHRS and CDR2 is YFSETQ. The CDR3 covers 18 residues. CDR3 region: CASRDRGVGGVSTGELFF. Here the CDR3 DNA reads TGCGCCAGCAGAGACAGGGGTGTTGGTGGGGTCAGCACCGGGGAGCTGTTTTTT.

This clonotype was found a few times. The rearrangement uses TRBV5-6 and TRBJ1-3, with D unresolved. V lost 5 bases and J lost 4, with 10 bases in between. Per germline, CDR1 SGHDT and CDR2 YYEEEE. The CDR3 is 13 amino acids. CDR3 sequence reads: CASSLGGGNTIYF. The CDR3 DNA sequence: TGTGCCAGCAGTTTAGGAGGCGGAAACACCATATATTTT.

This chain links TRBV12-3 or TRBV12-4 with TRBJ2-7, with D perhaps given as TRBD1 or TRBD2 (5 bases each). Trimming pared 8 bases from V and 0 bases from J, leaving 11 bases between. This CDR3 has 13 amino acids. This CDR3 reads CASRDESSYEQYF. Written as DNA, the CDR3 is TGTGCCAGCCGGGACGAGAGCTCCTACGAGCAGTACTTC.

V is TRBV29-1 and J is TRBJ2-6; D not resolved. Germline CDR1 SQVTM, CDR2 ANQGSEA. Trimming took off 4 bases at V and 0 bases at J, with 7 bases between the two ends. This CDR3 is 14 amino acids long. CDR3 region: CSVVSSSGANVLTF. The CDR3 nucleotides read TGCAGCGTTGTATCGAGCTCTGGGGCCAACGTCCTGACTTTC.

The CDR3 coding sequence is TGTGCCATCTCAGACGGGGACTCCTATAATTCACCCCTCCACTTT. Its protein product is CAISDGDSYNSPLHF. The chain couples TRBV10-3 to TRBJ1-6, with D unclear. The V gene lost 8 bases and the J gene lost 0 bases, with 11 bases spanning the gap. This CDR3 comprises 15 residues. Germline V CDR1 and CDR2: ENHRY, SYGVKD.

CDR3 bases: TGTGCCAGCAGTCCGGGGACTAGCGGGGGTTGGGATACGCAGTATTTT. Translation gives CASSPGTSGGWDTQYF. The chain joins TRBV12-3 or TRBV12-4 to TRBJ2-3; 14 positions match TRBD2. This CDR3 spans 16 amino acids. Germline trimming cut 5 bases from V and 6 bases from J; bases unmatched to any gene: 7.

The chain links TRBV19 to TRBJ2-1, with 9 nucleotides matching TRBD2. The V and J ends lost 2 bases and 9 bases, in that order; junction bases with no gene match: 8. Germline V gene sequence: CDR1 LNHDA, CDR2 SQIVND (reference sequence). CDR3 length: 15 amino acids. CDR3 sequence reads: CASSILSGGMVEQFF. The CDR3 region has the DNA TGTGCCAGTAGTATACTGAGCGGGGGGATGGTTGAGCAGTTCTTC.